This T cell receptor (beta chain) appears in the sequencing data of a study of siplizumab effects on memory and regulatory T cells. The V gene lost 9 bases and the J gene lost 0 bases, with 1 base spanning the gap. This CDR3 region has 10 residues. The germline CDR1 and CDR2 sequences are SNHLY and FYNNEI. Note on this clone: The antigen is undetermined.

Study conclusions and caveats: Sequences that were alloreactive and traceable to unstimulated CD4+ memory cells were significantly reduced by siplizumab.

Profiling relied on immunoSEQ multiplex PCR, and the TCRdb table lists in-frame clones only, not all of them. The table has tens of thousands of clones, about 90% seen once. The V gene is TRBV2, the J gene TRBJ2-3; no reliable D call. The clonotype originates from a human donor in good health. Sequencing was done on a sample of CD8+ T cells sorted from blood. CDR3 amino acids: CARSTDTQYF. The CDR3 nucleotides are TGTGCCAGGAGCACAGATACGCAGTATTTT.